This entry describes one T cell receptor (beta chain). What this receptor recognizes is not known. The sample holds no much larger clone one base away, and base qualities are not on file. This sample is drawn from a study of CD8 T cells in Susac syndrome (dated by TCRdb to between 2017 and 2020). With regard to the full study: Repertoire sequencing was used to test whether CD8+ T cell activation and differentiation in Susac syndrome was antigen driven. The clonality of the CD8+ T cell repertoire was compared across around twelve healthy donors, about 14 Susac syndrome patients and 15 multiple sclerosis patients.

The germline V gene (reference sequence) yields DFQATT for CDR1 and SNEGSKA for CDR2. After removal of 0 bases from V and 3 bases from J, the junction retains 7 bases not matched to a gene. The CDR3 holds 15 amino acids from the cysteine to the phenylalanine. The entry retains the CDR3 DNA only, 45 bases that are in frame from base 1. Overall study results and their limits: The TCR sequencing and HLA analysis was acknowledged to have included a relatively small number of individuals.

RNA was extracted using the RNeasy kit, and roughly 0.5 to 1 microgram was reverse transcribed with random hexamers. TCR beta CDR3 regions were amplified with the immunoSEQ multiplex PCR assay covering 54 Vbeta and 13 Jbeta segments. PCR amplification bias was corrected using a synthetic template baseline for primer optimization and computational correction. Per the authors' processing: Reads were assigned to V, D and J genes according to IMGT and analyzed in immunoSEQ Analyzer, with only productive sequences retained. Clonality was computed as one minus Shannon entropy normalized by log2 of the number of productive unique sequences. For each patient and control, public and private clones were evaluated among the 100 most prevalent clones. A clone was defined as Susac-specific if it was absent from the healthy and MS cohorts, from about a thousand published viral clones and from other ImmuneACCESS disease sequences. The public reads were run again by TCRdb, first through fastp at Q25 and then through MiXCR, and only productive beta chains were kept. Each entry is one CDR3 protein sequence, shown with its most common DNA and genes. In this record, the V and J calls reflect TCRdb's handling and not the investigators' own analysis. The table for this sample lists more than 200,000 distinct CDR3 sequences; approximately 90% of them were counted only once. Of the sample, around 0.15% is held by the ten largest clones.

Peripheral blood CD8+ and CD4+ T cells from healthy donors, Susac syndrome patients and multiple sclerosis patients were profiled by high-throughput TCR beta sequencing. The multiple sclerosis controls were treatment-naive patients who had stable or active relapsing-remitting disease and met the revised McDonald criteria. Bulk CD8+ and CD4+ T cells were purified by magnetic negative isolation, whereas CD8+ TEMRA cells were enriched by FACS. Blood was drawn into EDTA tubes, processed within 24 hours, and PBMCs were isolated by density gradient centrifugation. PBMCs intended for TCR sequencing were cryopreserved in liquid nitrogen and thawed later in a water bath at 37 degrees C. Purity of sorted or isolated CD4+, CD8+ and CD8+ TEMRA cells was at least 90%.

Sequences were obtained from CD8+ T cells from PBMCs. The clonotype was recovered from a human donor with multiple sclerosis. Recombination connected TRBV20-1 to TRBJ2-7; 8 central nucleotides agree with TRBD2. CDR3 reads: CSARDNSGIRYEQYF. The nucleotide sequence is TGCAGTGCTAGAGATAATAGCGGGATTCGCTACGAGCAGTACTTC.